This T cell receptor (beta chain) was obtained from a study of regulatory T cells in long-lasting Graves disease. Study information: Antithyroid drug use was under 3 months in newly diagnosed Graves' patients. Study findings and constraints: New patients shared roughly 1,000 public clonotypes, and persistent patients shared more, with 2,741.

Documented time point: newly diagnosed GD, antithyroid drugs for less than 3 months. Construction of the TCR library relied on RNA isolated from PBMCs. For this clonotype: Its target is unknown.

TCR beta libraries were built with iRepertoire HTBI primers and Arm-PCR of CDR3 regions. TCRdb re-derived calls from the multiplex PCR reads in MiXCR, one entry per CDR3 protein. Of about half a million distinct CDR3 sequences listed, around 12% are singletons. The germline V gene has CDR1 SEHNR and CDR2 FQNEAQ (reference sequence). The CDR3 spans 15 residues. V dropped 3 bases and J dropped 5; count of bases not matched to a gene: 7. These data are also associated with another study on T cells in Graves' hyperthyroidism and ophthalmopathy.

The sequences come from peripheral blood mononuclear cells (PBMCs), collected at new diagnosis, from a patient treated with antithyroid drugs. This TCR was sampled from a woman aged 30 to 39 with Graves disease. This sequence joins TRBV7-9 and TRBJ2-1; 7 bases are shared with TRBD1. The CDR3 sequence: CASSFPKGQNNEQFF. CDR3 nucleotides: TGTGCCAGCAGCTTTCCTAAGGGACAGAACAATGAGCAGTTCTTC. Full variable domain (missing parts from reference TRBV7-9 and TRBJ2-1): DTGVSQNPRHKITKRGQNVTFRCDPISEHNRLYWYRQTLGQGPEFLTYFQNEAQLEKSRLLSDRFSAERPKGSFSTLEIQRTEQGDSAMYLCASSFPKGQNNEQFFGPGTRLTVL.